Described below is a single T cell receptor (beta chain) sequence and its context. The antigen is unknown. Germline V gene sequence: CDR1 LNHDA, CDR2 SQIVND (reference sequence). CDR3 length: 13 residues. J was trimmed by 4 bases and V by 8 bases; bases with no gene match: 5. The sample comes from a study of T cell responses to AZD1222 COVID-19 vaccine. Study-wide results and limits: Seropositive status at baseline applied to only six AZD1222 recipients.

The repertoire was sequenced with immunoSEQ multiplex PCR; TCRdb's copy has only in-frame clones and lacks some. The sample lists 86,000 or so clones, 85% to 95% occurring once. The clonotype was recovered from an adult in good health. Source: peripheral blood, taken on day 0 of MenACWY control vaccination. This sequence joins TRBV19 and TRBJ2-5; 9 bases map to TRBD1. This CDR3 is CASGVQGAETQYF. As DNA, the CDR3 is TGTGCCAGTGGGGTACAGGGGGCAGAGACCCAGTACTTC.